The clone carrying this T cell receptor beta chain was observed a handful of times. Its antigen remains unidentified. CDR3 length equals 16 residues. Per the germline V gene, CDR1 is DFQATT and CDR2 is SNEGSKA (reference sequence). With 3 bases clipped from V and 0 bases from J, the junction kept 4 bases outside the gene matches. Exclusions: uncontrolled infection, other autoimmune disease, pregnancy, lactation. Researchers took RNA transcripts and amplified the TCR beta CDR3 regions from them. Primed by the HTBI set, a first-round RT-PCR was run on the TCR CDR3. TCRdb re-called the multiplex PCR reads with MiXCR, one entry per CDR3 protein. Of hundreds of thousands of distinct CDR3 sequences in the sample, roughly 15% are singletons; the top ten hold around 3.5%. This record belongs to a study of T cells in Graves' hyperthyroidism and ophthalmopathy. Findings of the study overall: Most expanded thyroid clonotypes above 0.001 also appeared in blood.

This rearrangement joins TRBV20-1 to TRBJ2-7; 14 bases fit TRBD2. The source is a woman in her 40s with Graves' ophthalmopathy. The sequenced sample was blood. The CDR3 DNA reads TGCAGTGCTAGGGGGACTAGCGGGGGCTTCTCCTACGAGCAGTACTTC. It specifies CSARGTSGGFSYEQYF.